The next 7 T cell receptor beta chains were all read from a single sample in a study of cytomegalovirus exposure and HLA in healthy donors. Use of 60 Vbeta and 13 Jbeta primers characterized the PCR. Profiling relied on immunoSEQ multiplex PCR, and the TCRdb table lists in-frame clones only, not all of them. Of some 130,000 clones in the sample, about three quarters are singletons; the top ten hold about 2.7%. Sequencing used PBMCs. Receptor source: a woman aged 55-69 years in good health and CMV-seropositive.

The chain is built from TRBV5-1 and TRBJ1-1, with 9 bases fitting TRBD1. The CDR3 contains 13 residues. From germline, CDR1 is SGHRS and CDR2 YFSETQ. The trim removed 2 bases at V and 8 bases at J, leaving 4 bases unmatched. The CDR3 region is CASSFEQGAEAFF. CDR3 sequence (DNA): TGCGCCAGCAGCTTCGAACAGGGGGCGGAAGCTTTCTTT.

This clone was detected only a few times. The V and J genes are TRBV14 and TRBJ2-7; 8 nucleotides match TRBD1. Trimming at V came to 3 bases and at J to 3 bases, leaving 4 bases not matched to a gene. CDR1 and CDR2 from the germline V gene are SGHDN and FVKESK. CDR3 size: 14 residues. Here the CDR3 DNA reads TGTGCCAGCAGCCATTCCGGGACAGGCTACGAGCAGTACTTC. This encodes CASSHSGTGYEQYF.

The V gene is TRBV7-9, the J gene TRBJ2-5, with D unclear. The CDR3 runs to 14 residues. Germline assignment: CDR1 SEHNR and CDR2 FQNEAQ (reference sequence). Trimming pared 5 bases from V and 1 base from J, leaving 11 bases between. CDR3 in DNA: TGTGCCAGCAGCGCGACTGGCCTCCAAGAGACCCAGTACTTC. It encodes CASSATGLQETQYF.

About this clone itself: At one end, the junction sequence differs from germline, possibly due to a read error. J is TRBJ1-4 and V is TRBV13, with D possibly matching TRBD1 (5 bases). The germline V gene encodes CDR1 PRHDT and CDR2 FYEKMQ (reference sequence). CDR3 length: 15 residues. CDR3 sequence: CTSSFTGATNEKLFF. The CDR3 DNA sequence: TGTACCAGCAGCTTTACAGGTGCAACTAATGAAAAACTGTTTTTT.

The rearrangement uses TRBV6-1 and TRBJ2-7, with TRBD1 matching over 7 bases. Germline V lookup: CDR1 MNHNS, CDR2 SASEGT. This CDR3 comprises 12 residues. V shed 6 bases and J 5 bases; nucleotides not matched to a gene: 4. The CDR3: CASSLTGNEQYF. The CDR3 coding sequence is TGTGCCAGCAGCCTGACAGGGAACGAGCAGTACTTC.

The V gene is TRBV27, the J gene TRBJ2-4; 7 bases map to TRBD2. This CDR3 is built from 14 residues. The junction had 2 bases not matched to a gene; V was cut back by 6 bases and J by 0 bases. Per germline, CDR1 MNHEY and CDR2 SMNVEV (reference sequence). The CDR3 is CASRSSGAKNIQYF. The CDR3 bases are TGTGCCAGCAGATCTAGCGGAGCCAAAAACATTCAGTACTTC.

The J gene is TRBJ2-1, the V gene TRBV5-1, with 12 bases lining up with TRBD2. This CDR3 has 17 residues. CDR1 and CDR2 (germline): SGHRS, YFSETQ. J lost 1 base, V lost 6 bases, and 8 bases had no gene match. The CDR3 is CASTGLAGKSSYNEQFF. The CDR3 DNA reads as TGCGCCAGCACTGGACTAGCGGGGAAGTCTTCCTACAATGAGCAGTTCTTC.